These 24 T cell receptor beta chains were all obtained from the same sample, sequenced in a study of a mutant IDH1 vaccine in newly diagnosed glioma (dated by TCRdb to about 2021). Antigen specificity for these receptors is unknown. Libraries were constructed by the immunoSEQ multiplex PCR assay. The table comes from immuneACCESS by way of TCRdb, which keeps in-frame sequences with V and J called. Part of the clones is missing from these tables; in studies checked, under half for an unresolved V gene and the rest for unknown reasons. The sample includes 60,000 to 65,000 clones, with approximately 80% observed a single time. The ten biggest clones cover roughly 4% of the sample. In light of the paper, this sample's time point label describes: week 35, safety follow-up. Every vaccine dose consisted of 300 ug of a 20-mer mutant IDH1 peptide in Montanide, administered subcutaneously together with topical imiquimod.

Here the sequenced sample was PBMCs, taken from a glioma patient whose treatment included an IDH1 peptide vaccine. The receptors originated from a man aged 30 to 39 with glioma.

J is TRBJ2-5 and V is TRBV29-1; D remains unclear. Germline V gene sequence: CDR1 SQVTM, CDR2 ANQGSEA. Trimming took off 4 bases at V and 5 bases at J, with 8 bases between the two ends. The CDR3 is 11 residues long. The CDR3 sequence: CSVVTVETQYF. CDR3 coding DNA: TGCAGCGTTGTAACGGTGGAGACCCAGTACTTC.

V is TRBV25-1 and J is TRBJ1-4; TRBD1 might be the D (5 bases). The germline V and J ends were trimmed by 1 base and 4 bases, with 16 bases remaining between them. Per the germline V gene, CDR1 is MGHDK and CDR2 is SYGVNS. The CDR3 runs 17 residues. The CDR3 is CASSESYSGPVNEKLFF. The DNA for the CDR3 is TGTGCCAGCAGTGAATCCTATTCAGGGCCCGTTAATGAAAAACTGTTTTTT.

The rearrangement links TRBV5-1 to TRBJ1-4, with D maybe TRBD1 (6 bases). Germline-derived CDR1 and CDR2 are SGHRS and YFSETQ. V lost 0 bases and J 5 bases, leaving 17 bases between the germline ends. The CDR3 length is 17 residues. CDR3 sequence reads: CASSLGRWGQENEKLFF. The CDR3 coding sequence is TGCGCCAGCAGCTTGGGCCGTTGGGGACAAGAAAATGAAAAACTGTTTTTT.

This rearrangement joins TRBV6-6 to TRBJ1-1; 7 bases line up with TRBD1. This CDR3 region has 16 residues. Germline V gene sequence: CDR1 MNHNY, CDR2 SVGAGI (reference sequence). The V segment lost 6 bases and the J segment 0 bases; nucleotides outside the gene matches: 10. CDR3: CASRDRIGGVNTEAFF. As DNA, the CDR3 is TGTGCCAGCAGGGACAGGATAGGGGGAGTGAACACTGAAGCTTTCTTT.

The chain is built from TRBV6-6 and TRBJ1-2, with 10 bases fitting TRBD1. This CDR3 is 14 amino acids long. The germline CDR1 and CDR2 sequences are MNHNY and SVGAGI (reference sequence). V was clipped by 5 bases and J by 7 bases; unmatched bases: 7. This chain's CDR3 is CASSPHGQGGGYTF. The CDR3 DNA sequence: TGTGCCAGCAGTCCCCACGGACAGGGGGGTGGCTACACCTTC.

The chain combines TRBV7-2 with TRBJ2-1; 10 nucleotides agree with TRBD2. Germline V gives CDR1 SGHTA, CDR2 FQGNSA. Trimming cost V 5 bases and J 4 bases; bases outside gene matches: 5. CDR3 length: 15 residues. The DNA of the CDR3 is TGTGCCAGCAGCCGCCTAGCGGGGGCTTACAATGAGCAGTTCTTC. It yields the protein CASSRLAGAYNEQFF.

The rearrangement joins TRBV25-1 to TRBJ2-4, with D perhaps matching TRBD2 (6 bases). CDR3 size: 13 residues. Per the germline V gene, CDR1 is MGHDK and CDR2 is SYGVNS. V was cut by 5 bases and J by 7 bases, with 12 bases left in between. CDR3 in amino acids: CASSRGRGNIQYF. The CDR3 nucleotides read TGTGCCAGCAGTCGGGGTCGGGGGAACATTCAGTACTTC.

This chain uses TRBV11-2 with TRBJ2-7; D not certain. V was clipped by 4 bases and J by 6 bases, with 4 bases between them. In germline, CDR1 is SGHAT, CDR2 FQNNGV. This CDR3 has 10 amino acids. This CDR3 is CASSSVEQYF. The CDR3 nucleotides read TGTGCCAGCAGCTCGGTCGAGCAGTACTTC.

In DNA form, the CDR3 reads TGCGCCAGCAGCTTCGGACAGGGGGCAGCTTCCACTGAAGCTTTCTTT. Residues: CASSFGQGAASTEAFF. The J gene is TRBJ1-1, the V gene TRBV5-1, with 11 bases fitting TRBD1. Trimming cost V 2 bases and J 4 bases; bases outside gene matches: 7. Germline CDR1 reads SGHRS; CDR2 reads YFSETQ. This CDR3 has 16 residues.

The chain is built from TRBV27 and TRBJ1-2; D gene unclear. V shed 2 bases and J shed 0 bases, with 7 bases lying between them. Germline V gene lookup returns CDR1 MNHEY and CDR2 SMNVEV (reference sequence). The CDR3 has 14 amino acids. CDR3 DNA sequence: TGTGCCAGCAGTTTAAGTCCAGCTAACTATGGCTACACCTTC. Translated: CASSLSPANYGYTF.

The rearrangement uses TRBV4-1 and TRBJ1-5; D may be TRBD1 (6 bases). Trimming stripped 0 bases from V and 7 bases from J, with 16 bases between. The CDR3 consists of 16 residues. Germline CDR1 reads MGHRA; CDR2 reads YSYEKL. The CDR3 protein is CASSQDRGQVGQPQHF. CDR3 DNA sequence: TGCGCCAGCAGCCAAGATCGGGGGCAGGTGGGGCAGCCCCAGCATTTT.

The chain has TRBV6-5 and TRBJ2-2; D is unresolved. Germline V gene data show CDR1 as MNHEY and CDR2 as SVGAGI. V was clipped by 0 bases and J by 1 base, with 0 bases between them. This CDR3 comprises 13 residues. CDR3 in amino acids: CASSYSNTGELFF. Written as DNA, the CDR3 is TGTGCCAGCAGTTACTCGAACACCGGGGAGCTGTTTTTT.

J is TRBJ2-1 and V is TRBV5-6; D gene uncertain. The length of the CDR3 is 15 residues. Germline CDR1 and CDR2: SGHDT and YYEEEE. V lost 0 bases and J 4 bases, leaving 11 bases between the germline ends. CDR3 bases: TGTGCCAGCAGCTTGGGGGGTTCCCCTTACAATGAGCAGTTCTTC. This sequence encodes CASSLGGSPYNEQFF.

The chain recombines TRBV9 with TRBJ2-1; D might be TRBD1 (7 bases). The CDR3 extends over 15 amino acids. Germline CDR1 is SGDLS and CDR2 is YYNGEE. The V end lost 5 bases, the J end lost 0 bases, and 12 bases lay between the germline ends. In nucleotides, the CDR3 is TGTGCCAGCAGTGCAGGGGGGAGCTCCTACAATGAGCAGTTCTTC. This gives the protein CASSAGGSSYNEQFF.

This clone was detected once. This chain links TRBV6-6 with TRBJ1-1; a weak D match, TRBD1 (6 bases). This CDR3 has 15 residues. V dropped 5 bases and J dropped 6 bases, with 19 bases sitting between them. From germline, CDR1 is MNHNY and CDR2 SVGAGI (reference sequence). CDR3 bases: TGTGCCAGCAGTCACACAGGGTTGCCCCATGCTGAAGCTTTCTTT. Protein: CASSHTGLPHAEAFF.

V gene TRBV5-1 combines with J gene TRBJ1-1; TRBD1 is a possible D gene (6 bases). The CDR3 is 16 amino acids. Germline-derived CDR1 and CDR2 are SGHRS and YFSETQ. V shed 4 bases and J shed 1 base, with 17 bases lying between them. Written as DNA, the CDR3 is TGCGCCAGCAGCCAGGCGCCCGGGACACCGAACACTGAAGCTTTCTTT. It encodes CASSQAPGTPNTEAFF.

The rearrangement uses TRBV25-1 and TRBJ2-3; the D is unclear. Germline CDR1 and CDR2: MGHDK and SYGVNS. Trimming left V 7 bases short and J 2 bases short, with 13 bases between. The CDR3 totals 14 residues. CDR3 nucleotides: TGTGCCAGCACCACCCCAGGTTTCACAGATACGCAGTATTTT. This codes for CASTTPGFTDTQYF.

This chain links TRBV5-1 with TRBJ2-6, with D hard to call. Between the trimmed V and J ends, which lost 4 bases and 0 bases, there was a span of 17 bases. The CDR3 is made up of 18 amino acids. From germline, CDR1 is SGHRS and CDR2 YFSETQ. The CDR3 nucleotides are TGCGCCAGCAGCCCCTTAACTATTACCCACTCTGGGGCCAACGTCCTGACTTTC. Its translation is CASSPLTITHSGANVLTF.

The count of this clone is one. In nucleotides, the CDR3 is TGTGCCACCAGCAGAGATTTAGCCGCCGGGGAGCTGTTTTTT. Its protein is CATSRDLAAGELFF. This rearrangement joins TRBV15 to TRBJ2-2; D is uncertain. The CDR3 runs to 14 residues. Germline V lookup: CDR1 LNHNV, CDR2 YYDKDF (reference sequence). V was shortened by 0 bases and J by 6 bases, with 8 bases between the two germline ends.

The chain is built from TRBV28 and TRBJ1-1; D not certain. CDR1 MDHEN and CDR2 SYDVKM come from the germline V gene. Trimming cost V 7 bases and J 0 bases, with 18 bases left between them. The CDR3 runs to 16 residues. The CDR3 loop is CASTFMGSQLNTEAFF. In DNA, the CDR3 is TGTGCCAGCACCTTTATGGGGTCACAGCTGAACACTGAAGCTTTCTTT.

The J gene is TRBJ1-5, the V gene TRBV30; TRBD1 agrees at 10 bases. V gave up 5 bases and J gave up 1 base; unmatched junction bases: 2. Germline CDR1 is GTSNPN and CDR2 is SVGIG (reference sequence). The CDR3 is 14 residues long. The chain's CDR3 is CAWRGQGSNQPQHF. The DNA of the CDR3 is TGTGCCTGGCGGGGACAGGGGAGCAATCAGCCCCAGCATTTT.

CDR3 nucleotides: TGTGCCAGCAGGGCTGAGACTAGCACAGATACGCAGTATTTT. Its protein product is CASRAETSTDTQYF. V usage is TRBV5-4 and J usage is TRBJ2-3; D unclear. The CDR3 is made up of 14 amino acids. Germline V CDR1 and CDR2: SGHNT, YYREEE (reference sequence). The V and J ends lost 5 bases and 0 bases respectively, with 10 bases between them.

This sequence joins TRBV6-6 and TRBJ1-6, with a tentative D call TRBD1 (5 bases). Germline V gene sequence: CDR1 MNHNY, CDR2 SVGAGI (reference sequence). CDR3 size: 14 residues. V lost 8 bases and J 12 bases, leaving 20 bases between the germline ends. CDR3 DNA sequence: TGTGCCAGCGTGTGGGGGGGGGAGGGGAGACCCCTCCACTTT. Translated, it gives CASVWGGEGRPLHF.

The chain combines TRBV29-1 with TRBJ1-1; a possible D gene is TRBD1 (6 bases). V shed 0 bases and J shed 5 bases, with 13 bases lying between them. Germline V gives CDR1 SQVTM, CDR2 ANQGSEA. This CDR3 region has 14 residues. CDR3 in DNA: TGCAGCGTTGAAGACGGGACACGGAGAACTGAAGCTTTCTTT. Its protein is CSVEDGTRRTEAFF.